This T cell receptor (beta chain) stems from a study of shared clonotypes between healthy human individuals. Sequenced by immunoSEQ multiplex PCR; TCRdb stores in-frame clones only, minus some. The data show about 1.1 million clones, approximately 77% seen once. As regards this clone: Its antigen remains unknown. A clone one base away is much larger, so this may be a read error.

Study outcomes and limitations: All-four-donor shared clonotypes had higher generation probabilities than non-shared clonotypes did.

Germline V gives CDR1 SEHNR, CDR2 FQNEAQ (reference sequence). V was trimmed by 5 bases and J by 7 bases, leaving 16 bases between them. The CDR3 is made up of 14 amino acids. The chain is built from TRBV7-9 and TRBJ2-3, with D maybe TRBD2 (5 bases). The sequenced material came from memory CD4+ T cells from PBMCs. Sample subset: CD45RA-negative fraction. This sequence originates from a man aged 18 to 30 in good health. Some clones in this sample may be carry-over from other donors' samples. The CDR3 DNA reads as TGTGCCAGCAGCGAGTACCGTGAGGGAAATACGCAGTATTTT. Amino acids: CASSEYREGNTQYF.